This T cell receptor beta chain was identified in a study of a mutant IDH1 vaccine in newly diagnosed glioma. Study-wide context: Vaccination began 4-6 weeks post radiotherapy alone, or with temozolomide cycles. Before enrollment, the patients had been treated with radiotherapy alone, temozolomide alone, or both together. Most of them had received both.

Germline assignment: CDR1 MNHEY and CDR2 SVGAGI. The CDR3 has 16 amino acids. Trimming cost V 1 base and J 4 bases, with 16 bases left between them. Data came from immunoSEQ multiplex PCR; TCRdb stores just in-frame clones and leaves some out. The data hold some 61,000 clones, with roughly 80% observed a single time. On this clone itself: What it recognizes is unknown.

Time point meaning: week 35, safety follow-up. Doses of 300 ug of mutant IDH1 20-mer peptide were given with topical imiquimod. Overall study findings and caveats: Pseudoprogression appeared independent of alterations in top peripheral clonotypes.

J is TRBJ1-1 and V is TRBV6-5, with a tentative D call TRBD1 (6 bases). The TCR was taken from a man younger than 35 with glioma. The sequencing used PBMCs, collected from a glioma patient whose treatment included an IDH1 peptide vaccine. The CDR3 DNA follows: TGTGCCAGCAGTTACTATCTGGGGGCTACGCTCACTGAAGCTTTCTTT. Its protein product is CASSYYLGATLTEAFF.